The next 6 T cell receptor beta chains were all read from a single sample in a study of CD8+ T cells in alopecia areata. RNA extraction and reverse transcription yielded cDNA as sequencing template. This table comes from immunoSEQ multiplex PCR, and its TCRdb copy is limited to in-frame clones, with some not included. The table records approximately 140,000 clones, 40% to 50% of them present only once. The source material was CD4+ T cells sorted from blood. The receptor set was obtained from a human donor with alopecia areata.

This clone was detected only a few times. This rearrangement joins TRBV14 to TRBJ2-5, with D uncertain. Per the germline V gene, CDR1 is SGHDN and CDR2 is FVKESK. The CDR3 is 14 amino acids. Trimming removed 0 bases from V and 6 bases from J, with 11 bases in between. CDR3 protein: CASSQELGWKTQYF. CDR3 bases: TGTGCCAGCAGCCAAGAATTGGGGTGGAAGACCCAGTACTTC.

This clone has only a few counts. The chain combines TRBV29-1 with TRBJ1-2, with 9 positions matching TRBD1. This CDR3 region has 12 residues. J gave up 12 bases and V 4 bases, and 9 bases lay outside the gene matches. Germline CDR1 reads SQVTM; CDR2 reads ANQGSEA. The CDR3 sequence is CSVAPDRGPHTF. Written as DNA, the CDR3 is TGCAGCGTTGCCCCGGACAGGGGCCCTCACACCTTC.

The CDR3 DNA sequence: TGCGCCAGCAGCACCGGACTAGCGGGAGGCGAGCAGTACTTC. It yields the protein CASSTGLAGGEQYF. The chain employs TRBV5-1 and TRBJ2-7, with 14 bases fitting TRBD2. The CDR3 contains 14 residues. Germline V lookup: CDR1 SGHRS, CDR2 YFSETQ. V lost 4 bases, J lost 6 bases, and 3 bases stayed unmatched.

The chain joins TRBV6-5 to TRBJ1-5, with a possible D match to TRBD1 (6 bases). The germline V and J ends were trimmed by 6 bases and 6 bases, with 9 bases remaining between them. Germline-derived CDR1 and CDR2 are MNHEY and SVGAGI. The CDR3 runs to 12 residues. The CDR3 protein is CASSTGSQPQHF. DNA for the CDR3: TGTGCCAGCAGCACAGGGAGTCAGCCCCAGCATTTT.

This clone was counted between two and nine times. The chain employs TRBV30 and TRBJ2-1, with 11 bases matching TRBD2. Looked up from germline, CDR1 is GTSNPN and CDR2 is SVGIG (reference sequence). This CDR3 spans 16 amino acids. The V segment lost 1 base and the J segment 1 base; nucleotides outside the gene matches: 3. CDR3 bases: TGTGCCTGGAGTGCCTGGACTAGCGGGTCCTACAATGAGCAGTTCTTC. It yields the protein CAWSAWTSGSYNEQFF.

The CDR3 protein is CSVTMPGGNSYEQYF. DNA of the CDR3: TGCAGCGTTACAATGCCGGGAGGCAACTCCTACGAGCAGTACTTC. The gene calls are TRBV29-1 and TRBJ2-5; 7 bases are a match to TRBD2. Judging by the DNA end, TRBJ2-7 fits better; the J call may be wrong. Germline V CDR1 and CDR2: SQVTM, ANQGSEA. CDR3 length equals 15 residues.